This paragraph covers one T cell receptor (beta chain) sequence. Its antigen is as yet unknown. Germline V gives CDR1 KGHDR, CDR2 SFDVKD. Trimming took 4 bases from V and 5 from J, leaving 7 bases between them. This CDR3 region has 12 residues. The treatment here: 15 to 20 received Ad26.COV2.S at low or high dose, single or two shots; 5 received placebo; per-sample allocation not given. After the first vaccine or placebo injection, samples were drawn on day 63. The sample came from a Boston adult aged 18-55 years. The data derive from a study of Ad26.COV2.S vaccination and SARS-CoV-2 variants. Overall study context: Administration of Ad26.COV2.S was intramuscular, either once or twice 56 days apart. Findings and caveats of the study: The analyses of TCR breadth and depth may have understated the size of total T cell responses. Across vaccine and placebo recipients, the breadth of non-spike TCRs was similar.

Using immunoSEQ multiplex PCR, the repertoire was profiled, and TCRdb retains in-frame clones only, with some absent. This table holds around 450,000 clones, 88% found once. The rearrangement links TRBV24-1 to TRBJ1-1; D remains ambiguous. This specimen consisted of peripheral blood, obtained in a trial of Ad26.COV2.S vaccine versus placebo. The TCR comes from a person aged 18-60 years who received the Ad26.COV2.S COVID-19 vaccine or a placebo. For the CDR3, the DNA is TGTGCCACCAGTGACCCTTCAACTGAAGCTTTCTTT. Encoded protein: CATSDPSTEAFF.